This is a list of T cell receptor beta chains from one sample in a study of T cell responses to AZD1222 COVID-19 vaccine. The protocol was immunoSEQ multiplex PCR, while the TCRdb copy is restricted to in-frame clones and leaves out a portion. The sample has 120,000 to 150,000 clones; about 91% are singletons. The sample here was peripheral blood, taken on day 0 of AZD1222 vaccination. These receptors all come from an adult in good health. CDR3s include the opening cysteine and the closing phenylalanine or tryptophan. The D gene is left open where the match is weak. The size entry is marked missing in some rows and otherwise reads once, few, many or a size class.

clone size	J gene	V gene	D gene	CDR3 protein	CDR3 DNA
NA	TRBJ1-2	TRBV12-3/TRBV12-4	NA	CASNPGRFFGYTF	TGTGCCAGCAACCCGGGCAGGTTTTTTGGCTACACCTTC
NA	TRBJ1-1	TRBV24-1	NA	CATSDSGRVPEAFF	TGTGCCACCAGTGATTCGGGCAGGGTTCCTGAAGCTTTCTTT
NA	TRBJ1-2	TRBV7-9	TRBD1	CASRRQGVFGYTF	TGTGCCAGCAGAAGACAGGGTGTGTTTGGCTACACCTTC
few	TRBJ2-3	TRBV20-1	NA	CSARKDTQYF	TGCAGTGCTAGAAAAGATACGCAGTATTTT
NA	TRBJ2-5	TRBV12-3/TRBV12-4	NA	CASSRGRKETQYF	TGTGCCAGCAGCAGGGGCCGAAAAGAGACCCAGTACTTC
NA	TRBJ2-7	TRBV7-8	NA	CASSLLGAYEQYF	TGTGCCAGCAGCTTACTAGGGGCCTACGAGCAGTACTTC
NA	TRBJ1-1	TRBV2	NA	CASSVLGGYAFF	TGTGCCAGCAGTGTTTTAGGGGGTTACGCTTTCTTT
NA	TRBJ1-1	TRBV19	NA	CASSIGDSGEAFF	TGTGCCAGTAGTATCGGGGATTCTGGTGAAGCTTTCTTT
NA	TRBJ1-1	TRBV4-1	NA	CASSRTTAGNTEAFF	TGCGCCAGCAGTCGCACGACGGCCGGGAACACTGAAGCTTTCTTT
NA	TRBJ1-6	TRBV7-9	NA	CASWGGWNSPLHF	TGTGCCAGCTGGGGGGGGTGGAATTCACCCCTCCACTTT
NA	TRBJ2-7	TRBV19	NA	CASSTGTSYSYEQYF	TGTGCCAGTAGTACAGGGACTTCCTACTCCTACGAGCAGTACTTC
NA	TRBJ1-5	TRBV6-2/TRBV6-3	TRBD1	CASSVTGNYQPQHF	TGTGCCAGCAGCGTGACAGGGAATTATCAGCCCCAGCATTTT
once	TRBJ2-7	TRBV6-5	TRBD1	CASGDSYEQYF	TGTGCCAGCGGGGACAGCTACGAGCAGTACTTC
NA	TRBJ2-1	TRBV11-2	TRBD2	CASSMGLAGFLNEQFF	TGTGCCAGCAGCATGGGACTAGCGGGGTTCTTGAATGAGCAGTTCTTC
NA	TRBJ1-2	TRBV19	TRBD1	CASQWDRGGYGYTF	TGTGCCAGCCAATGGGACAGGGGGGGCTATGGCTACACCTTC
NA	TRBJ1-1	TRBV18	NA	CASSRTGYLSEAFF	TGTGCCAGCTCACGAACAGGGTATCTGTCTGAAGCTTTCTTT
once	TRBJ2-1	TRBV5-4	TRBD2	CASSLDSGTHNEQFF	TGTGCCAGCAGCTTGGATAGCGGGACGCACAATGAGCAGTTCTTC
NA	TRBJ1-1	TRBV4-2	NA	CASSQEFRGRNTEAFF	TGTGCCAGCAGCCAAGAGTTCAGGGGAAGGAACACTGAAGCTTTCTTT
once	TRBJ2-7	TRBV28	NA	CASSLYEGPYEQYF	TGTGCCAGCAGTTTATATGAGGGTCCCTACGAGCAGTACTTC
once	TRBJ2-3	TRBV7-2	NA	CASSPPSGTQYF	TGTGCCAGCAGCCCCCCCAGTGGTACGCAGTATTTT
NA	TRBJ1-4	TRBV19	NA	CASSPGINSEKLFF	TGTGCCAGTAGCCCAGGCATCAATAGTGAAAAACTGTTTTTT
NA	TRBJ2-7	TRBV5-1	TRBD2	CASRLASGSGYEQYF	TGCGCCAGCAGGCTCGCTAGCGGGAGCGGGTACGAGCAGTACTTC
NA	TRBJ1-5	TRBV19	NA	CASSTPDGHNQPQHF	TGTGCCAGTAGTACCCCGGATGGACACAATCAGCCCCAGCATTTT
NA	TRBJ2-7	TRBV19	TRBD1	CASQGRGPYEQYF	TGTGCCAGTCAAGGCAGGGGGCCCTACGAGCAGTACTTC
NA	TRBJ1-2	TRBV13	NA	CASSLEDGANYGYTF	TGTGCCAGCAGCTTAGAAGACGGAGCTAACTATGGCTACACCTTC